A single count supports the clone carrying this TCR beta chain. No antigen is known for it. This CDR3 has 12 residues. The V gene lost 1 base and the J gene lost 0 bases, with 3 bases spanning the gap. Germline V gene sequence: CDR1 SQVTM, CDR2 ANQGSEA. The data originate from a study of shared clonotypes between healthy human individuals. As handled by the study authors: Sequence data from immunoSEQ were junction-only and lacked quality scores; consequently, filtering differed. TCRdb keeps only in-frame clones here, not all; method: immunoSEQ multiplex PCR. For V, J and clone size, that table is used; D and trimming come from the DNA. Among about 2 million clones listed, about 95% were seen once. Only CD45RO-negative cells positively selected for CCR7 counted as naive CD8 cells, so terminally differentiated effector memory CD45RA+ cells were excluded. Study-level findings and limits: Relative to clonotypes present in all four donors, those not shared had lower generation probabilities. It was observed that about 5% of naive CD4 clonotypes were shared across several donors.

Specimen: naive CD8+ T cells sorted from blood. This clonotype was obtained from a man in his late teens or twenties in good health. The V gene is TRBV29-1, the J gene TRBJ1-1, with D unresolved. CDR3 residues: CSVEVMNTEAFF. DNA for the CDR3: TGCAGCGTTGAAGTTATGAACACTGAAGCTTTCTTT.